This record covers a single T cell receptor beta chain. This record comes from a study of blood T cell repertoires in COVID-19. Across the study: T cells, B-cell-depleted T cells, or PBMCs provided the cDNA or gDNA that served as material.

Germline loops: CDR1 MNHEY, CDR2 SVGAGI. Trimming at V came to 5 bases and at J to 7 bases, leaving 6 bases not matched to a gene. This CDR3 contains 15 residues. The data were produced by immunoSEQ multiplex PCR, yet TCRdb's version contains in-frame clones alone and is incomplete. The sample holds 220,000 or so clones, roughly 84% seen once. The V gene is TRBV6-5, the J gene TRBJ2-1; 12 positions agree with TRBD2. This receptor was obtained from a woman in her 40s who had recovered from COVID-19. The sample was PBMCs or T cells enriched from blood (not recorded which). DNA of the CDR3: TGTGCCAGCAGTACCCTAGCGGGAGGGCCAAATGAGCAGTTCTTC. It yields the protein CASSTLAGGPNEQFF.